This T cell receptor beta chain came from a study of CD8+CD57+ T cells in acquired aplastic anemia. Across the study: The study obtained an average of roughly 3 ug of DNA from sorted CD4+ and CD8+ cells.

V lost 3 bases, J lost 14 bases, and 9 bases stayed unmatched. Germline V gene sequence: CDR1 SGHNT, CDR2 YYREEE (reference sequence). The CDR3 sequence is 14 residues long. The use of genomic DNA as template underpinned the TCR beta VDJ and CDR3 profiling. TCRdb analysed the reads with MiXCR anew, one entry per CDR3 protein. The sample carries approximately 190,000 distinct CDR3 sequences, roughly 64% recorded once. The V gene is TRBV5-4, the J gene TRBJ2-1, with TRBD2 matching 12 bases. The origin of this receptor is a human donor with severe aplastic anemia or a healthy control (not recorded which). Sequencing was performed on sorted CD4+, CD8+, or CD8+CD57+ T cells (not recorded which) from PBMCs. The CDR3 coding sequence is TGTGCCAGCAGCTCGTCACTAGCGGGAGGAGGAAAGTTCTTC. Encoded protein: CASSSSLAGGGKFF.